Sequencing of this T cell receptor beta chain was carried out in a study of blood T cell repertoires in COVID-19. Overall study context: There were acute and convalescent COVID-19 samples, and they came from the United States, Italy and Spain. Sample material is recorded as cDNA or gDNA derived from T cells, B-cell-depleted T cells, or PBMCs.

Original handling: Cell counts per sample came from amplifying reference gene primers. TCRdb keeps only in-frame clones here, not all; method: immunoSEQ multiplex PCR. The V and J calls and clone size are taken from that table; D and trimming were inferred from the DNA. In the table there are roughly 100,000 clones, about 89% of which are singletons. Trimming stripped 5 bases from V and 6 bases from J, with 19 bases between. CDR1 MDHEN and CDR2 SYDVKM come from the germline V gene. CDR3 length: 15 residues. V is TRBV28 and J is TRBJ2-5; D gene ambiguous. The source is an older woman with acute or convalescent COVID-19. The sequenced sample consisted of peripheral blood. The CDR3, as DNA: TGTGCCAGCAGTCCATCATTTTTACCTACCAAGACCCAGTACTTC. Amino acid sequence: CASSPSFLPTKTQYF.